This TCR beta chain derives from a study of beta chain features in type 1 diabetes. This clone was picked up a small number of times. What was sequenced were expressed TCRB transcripts, since all of the isolated RNA had been reverse transcribed. Here immunoSEQ multiplex PCR was the method, and the copy in TCRdb shows in-frame clones only, minus some. The sample consists of around 300,000 clones, about 8% of them appearing once. The germline V gene encodes CDR1 DFQATT and CDR2 SNEGSKA (reference sequence). V lost 6 bases and J 6 bases, leaving 11 bases between the germline ends. The CDR3 totals 11 residues.

The sequence was obtained from a woman between 18 and 29 years old in good health. The specimen was central memory CD4+ T cells from blood. V usage is TRBV20-1 and J usage is TRBJ1-1; D is undetermined. This CDR3 reads CSAVPGAEAFF. The CDR3, as DNA: TGCAGTGCCGTTCCTGGGGCTGAAGCTTTCTTT.